This TCR beta chain was captured by sequencing in a study of T-cell memory formation after mild COVID-19 (dated by TCRdb to the early 2020s). Context from the whole study: TCR sequence clusters from the two donors were largely donor specific. T-cell clones expanding and contracting after mild COVID-19 in a couple of donors were tracked by longitudinal TCRalpha and TCRbeta repertoire sequencing. The cohort was made up of two young adult volunteers, one female and one male, who were previously healthy.

At least ten counts were recorded for this clonotype. The antigen this receptor binds is unknown. Base quality data are lacking; no much larger clone is found one base away. Beyond this particular receptor, the publication reports: From day 15 to 85, contracting clones showed balanced CD4/CD8 phenotypes, whereas a second wave of clones that expanded from day 15 to 37 leaned towards CD4+. Contracting CD4+ clones turned up mainly in the CM and EM memory subsets, whereas EMRA was where CD8+ clones were enriched. The study included only two mild cases, and larger cohorts that include severe cases with pre-infection samples were judged to be necessary. Some responding clones were detected in pre-infection memory, which suggested that pre-existing cross-reactive memory T cells had joined the SARS-CoV-2 response. The second-wave clones that peaked on day 37 were not confirmed to be SARS-CoV-2 specific.

The CDR3 spans 14 residues, from the cysteine through the phenylalanine. Of all the DNA, just the CDR3 is kept, 42 bases in frame from base 1. CDR1 and CDR2, looked up from the germline V gene, are MNHEY and SVGEGT. From V the trimming removes 7 bases and from J it removes 7 bases, while the gene matches leave 7 bases of the junction unaccounted for. Ficoll-Paque density gradient centrifugation was used to isolate PBMCs. Sequencing used an Illumina NovaSeq 6000. TCRalpha and TCRbeta cDNA libraries were constructed by 5'RACE with constant-segment primers, with sample barcodes and unique molecular identifiers being introduced. Trizol reagent was used to extract RNA from every sample. Library amplification was performed in two PCR steps, and a second sample barcode and Illumina TruSeq adapters were introduced in the second step. Sequencing of the libraries was done on an Illumina NovaSeq, producing 2 x 150 bp paired-end reads. The paper's data handling went like this. With migec v1.2.7, reads were demultiplexed and then collapsed into UMI-guided consensus sequences. Using mixcr v2.1.11, UMI consensuses were aligned to TRA and TRB V and J templates and then assembled into clonotypes. A clonotype was counted as expanded or contracted only when both edgeR and NoisET called the clonotype significant, with the noise models trained on biological replicates. For edgeR calls, the cutoffs were a false discovery rate-adjusted p below 0.01 and a log2 fold-change threshold of 1. As an exploratory analysis of dynamics, PCA with hierarchical clustering was applied to max-normalized trajectories of the 1000 most abundant clonotypes. Separately sequenced CD4+ and CD8+ repertoires were used to assign a CD4 or CD8 phenotype to each responding clone. TCRdb's own reprocessing of the public reads used fastp at Q25 and MiXCR and kept productive beta chains. Identical CDR3 protein sequences are pooled into one entry, listed with their most common genes and DNA. The V and J calls reflect TCRdb's pipeline rather than the authors' work. The sample has about 130,000 distinct CDR3 sequences on record, approximately 6.2% of them singletons. The ten largest clones add up to roughly 2.2% of the sample.

The receptor was derived from an adult woman who had mild COVID-19 (a few samples of this study predate the infection). The sample titles of this study are shuffled in the database, so cell type and time point are left out; the donor was told from shared clones. The receptor chain draws on TRBV6-2 or TRBV6-3 and TRBJ2-1; 10 bases in the junction line up with TRBD2. The sample taken for sequencing was PBMCs or a T cell subset sorted from them (not recorded which). Here the CDR3 is given as CASMGSGRRNEQFF. The base sequence is TGTGCCAGCATGGGTAGCGGGAGGAGGAATGAGCAGTTCTTC.